This T cell receptor beta chain emerged from a study of blood T cell repertoires in COVID-19. About the study: Material from acute and convalescent COVID-19 was sourced from the United States, Italy and Spain. T cells, B-cell-depleted T cells, or PBMCs provided the cDNA or gDNA that served as material.

Method: immunoSEQ multiplex PCR; TCRdb's copy keeps in-frame clones and lacks some. The table shows 140,000 to 150,000 clones, with roughly 77% occurring only once. The CDR3 consists of 13 residues. The germline V gene encodes CDR1 SGHRS and CDR2 YFSETQ. The V end lost 2 bases, the J end lost 4 bases, and 10 bases lay between the germline ends. Sample: peripheral blood. The origin of this receptor is a man aged 55-75 years with acute or convalescent COVID-19. This rearrangement joins TRBV5-1 to TRBJ2-7, with D possibly TRBD1 on 5 matching bases. For the CDR3, the DNA is TGCGCCAGCAGCTTCCGTCAGGGATACGAGCAGTACTTC. Translation: CASSFRQGYEQYF.